This T cell receptor (beta chain) stems from a study of human T cells and chemical hapten exposure. About the research overall: The use of 2% DPC on around 2 cm by around 2 cm of upper inner arm skin constituted sensitization. TCR yields differed between samples (mainly from small differences in pooled library volume).

Time point: patch test 2, 6 weeks after DPC sensitization. The treatment: therapeutic diphenylcyclopropenone sensitization with weekly scalp DPC. This CDR3 has 15 amino acids. Germline V lookup: CDR1 LNHDA, CDR2 SQIVND (reference sequence). V gave up 8 bases and J gave up 4 bases, with 20 bases separating them. This clonotype was counted only a few times. TCRdb ran MiXCR on the RACE reads and lists one entry per CDR3 protein. In the table there are under 75,000 distinct CDR3 sequences, 7.5% to 9.5% of which are singletons. V and J are TRBV19 and TRBJ2-5, with D hard to call. This specimen consisted of whole blood, obtained in connection with sensitization to the hapten diphenylcyclopropenone (DPC). This TCR came from a woman aged 50 to 60 with alopecia areata. Some clones in this sample may be carry-over from other donors' samples. The CDR3: CASRPPGPKGETQYF. DNA of the CDR3: TGTGCCAGTCGCCCCCCCGGACCCAAGGGAGAGACCCAGTACTTC.